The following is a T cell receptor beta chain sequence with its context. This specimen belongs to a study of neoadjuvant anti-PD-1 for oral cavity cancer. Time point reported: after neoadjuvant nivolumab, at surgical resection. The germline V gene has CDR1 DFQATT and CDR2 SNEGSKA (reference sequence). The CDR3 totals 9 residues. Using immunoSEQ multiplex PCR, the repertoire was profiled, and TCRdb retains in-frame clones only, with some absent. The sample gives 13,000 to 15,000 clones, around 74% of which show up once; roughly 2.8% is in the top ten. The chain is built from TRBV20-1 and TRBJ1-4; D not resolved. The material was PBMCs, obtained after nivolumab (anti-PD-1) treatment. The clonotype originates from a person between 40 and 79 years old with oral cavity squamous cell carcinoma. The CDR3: CAKFRKLFF. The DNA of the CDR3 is TGCGCCAAATTTCGGAAACTGTTTTTT.